This entry describes one TCR beta chain. Its antigen is still unknown. The sample belongs to a study of shared clonotypes between healthy human individuals. Broader study findings: The study found lower generation probabilities in non-shared clonotypes than in those shared by all four donors.

V shed 0 bases, J shed 8 bases, and the junction held 7 bases outside the gene matches. Germline values: CDR1 SGHTA, CDR2 FQGNSA. The CDR3 is 16 residues long. The donor population consisted of healthy HIV-negative adults with no recent acute infections or vaccinations. Only in-frame clones appear in the TCRdb table, and some are missing; sequencing was by immunoSEQ multiplex PCR. The sample includes 1.4 million to 1.5 million clones, roughly 96% seen only once; the top ten take roughly 1.1%. The sequence came from a man aged 30 to 39 in good health. Specimen: naive CD4+ T cells sorted from blood. Indicated subset: CD45RA+ positively selected. This chain uses TRBV7-2 with TRBJ1-2; TRBD1 agrees at 12 bases. The CDR3 DNA reads as TGTGCCAGCAGCTTAGCAAAGGGACAGGGGGCACGGGGCTACACCTTC. The encoded protein is CASSLAKGQGARGYTF.